The 27 T cell receptor beta chains below all came from one sample that was sequenced in a study of tumor and adjacent non-tumor tissue in lung cancer. The template was RNA from unsorted bulk tissue. The library came from three nested PCR rounds adapted from ARM-PCR protocols. TCRdb analysed the multiplex PCR reads with MiXCR anew, one entry per CDR3 protein. This sample has 200,000 to 250,000 distinct CDR3 sequences; around 70% occur once, and the top ten carry roughly 24%. The sample taken for sequencing was lung tumor tissue. The receptors here all came from a man between 60 and 70 years old with non-small cell lung cancer.

The table lists this clonotype with a count of one. The conserved closing phenylalanine or tryptophan is absent in this CDR3, likely reflecting a read error. The J gene is TRBJ2-7, the V gene TRBV20-1; 8 bases match TRBD2. Germline CDR1 DFQATT, CDR2 SNEGSKA (reference sequence). This CDR3 region has 13 residues. The CDR3 reads CRVGGELFYGQYL. CDR3 sequence (DNA): TGCAGGGTCGGGGGGGAGCTTTTTTACGGGCAGTACTTG.

The rearrangement uses TRBV29-1 and TRBJ2-5; TRBD1 is a possible D gene (7 bases). Trimming cost V 7 bases and J 4 bases, with 16 bases left between them. This CDR3 is 13 amino acids long. CDR1 and CDR2 from the germline V gene are SQVTM and ANQGSEA. The CDR3 is CSEKEGARETQYF. CDR3 DNA: TGCAGCGAGAAGGAGGGGGCAAGAGAGACCCAGTACTTC.

This clonotype was picked up many times. The chain uses TRBV4-3 and TRBJ2-7; the D call may be TRBD1 or TRBD2 (6 bases each). CDR1 and CDR2 (germline): LGHNA, YSLEER. Trimming took 0 bases from V and 3 from J, leaving 24 bases between them. The CDR3 extends over 19 amino acids. The CDR3 DNA follows: TGCGCCAGCAGCCAAGATCTACAGGGAAGAGGTAGCGGTCTCTACGAGCAGTACTTC. Amino acid sequence: CASSQDLQGRGSGLYEQYF.

The V gene is TRBV6-1, the J gene TRBJ2-3; D may match TRBD1 or TRBD2 (5 bases each). The CDR3 consists of 15 residues. Looked up from germline, CDR1 is MNHNS and CDR2 is SASEGT. Trimming left V 11 bases short and J 4 bases short, with 22 bases between. CDR3 region: CAGTVDQGAADTQYF. Written as DNA, the CDR3 is TGTGCCGGCACCGTGGATCAGGGAGCAGCAGATACGCAGTATTTT.

The rearrangement links TRBV5-5 to TRBJ2-5; D possibly corresponds to TRBD1 (6 bases). Trimming removed 4 bases from V and 1 base from J, with 11 bases in between. There are 14 residues in the CDR3. Looked up from germline, CDR1 is SGHKS and CDR2 is YYEKEE (reference sequence). The chain's CDR3 is CASSLRGGQETQYF. The CDR3 bases are TGTGCCAGCAGCCTGAGAGGGGGCCAAGAGACCCAGTACTTC.

In this sample, this clonotype turned up many times. This chain links TRBV20-1 with TRBJ1-6; D unclear. Per germline, CDR1 DFQATT and CDR2 SNEGSKA (reference sequence). The CDR3 spans 13 residues. CDR3 nucleotides: TGCAGCCTACTCCTGGTGGGTAATTCACCCCTCCACTTT. Translating gives CSLLLVGNSPLHF.

As regards this clonotype: A much bigger clone sits one base away, suggesting this may be a read error. The J gene is TRBJ2-7, the V gene TRBV4-2; TRBD1 matches at 7 bases. Germline lookup yields CDR1 LGHNA and CDR2 YNFKEQ. The CDR3 contains 14 residues. The CDR3 region is CASNQAAGGYEQYF. Here the CDR3 DNA reads TGTGCCAGCAACCAAGCGGCAGGGGGCTACGAGCAGTACTTC.

The chain joins TRBV5-1 to TRBJ2-7, with D tentatively TRBD2 (6 bases). CDR1 and CDR2 from the germline V gene are SGHRS and YFSETQ. V lost 1 base and J lost 3, with 14 bases in between. The CDR3 runs 15 residues. CDR3 amino acids: CASSLRAGRNYEQYF. For the CDR3, the DNA is TGCGCCAGCAGCTTGCGGGCAGGGAGGAACTACGAGCAGTACTTC.

A single count supports this clonotype. The junction shows a germline mismatch at one end, possibly a read error. The rearrangement uses TRBV4-1 and TRBJ1-5, with 10 nucleotides matching TRBD1. From germline, CDR1 is MGHRA and CDR2 YSYEKL. The CDR3 extends over 16 amino acids. CDR3 sequence (DNA): TGCGCCAGTAGCCAAGAGGGGACAGGGGTCGATCAGCCCCAGCATTTT. Its translation: CASSQEGTGVDQPQHF.

In DNA form, the CDR3 reads TGTGCCAGCAGCCAAGATCTAAGCCTAGCGGGGGCCGAGCAGTACTTC. Translation: CASSQDLSLAGAEQYF. This chain connects TRBV4-2 to TRBJ2-7; TRBD2 agrees at 10 bases. Looked up from germline, CDR1 is LGHNA and CDR2 is YNFKEQ. Germline trimming cut 0 bases from V and 6 bases from J; bases unmatched to any gene: 8. The CDR3 sequence is 16 residues long.

As concerns this clonotype: A much more abundant neighbour one base away suggests this may be a read error. The V and J genes are TRBV29-1 and TRBJ2-1, with TRBD1 as a possible D gene (6 bases). The CDR3 is 13 residues long. The V gene's germline CDR1 is SQVTM and CDR2 ANQGSEA. V lost 7 bases and J lost 7, with 17 bases in between. The CDR3 protein is CSGSGHVINEQFF. DNA of the CDR3: TGCAGCGGATCGGGACATGTAATTAATGAGCAGTTCTTC.

This clonotype was recorded once. Because it lacks the conserved phenylalanine or tryptophan at the end, this CDR3 is likely a read error. The chain employs TRBV6-1 and TRBJ2-3; a weak D match, TRBD1 (6 bases). Germline-derived CDR1 and CDR2 are MNHNS and SASEGT. The V gene lost 2 bases and the J gene lost 4 bases, with 19 bases spanning the gap. The CDR3 has 17 amino acids. In DNA, the CDR3 is TGTGCCAGCAGTGAAATTCCGGGGACATGGGCCCCAGATACGCAGTATTTA. Its translation: CASSEIPGTWAPDTQYL.

With respect to this clonotype: A much larger clone differs from this one at a single base, so this may be a read error. This chain connects TRBV6-5 to TRBJ1-1; 7 bases are shared with TRBD1. Germline V gene sequence: CDR1 MNHEY, CDR2 SVGAGI. The CDR3 runs 15 residues. The CDR3 nucleotides read TGTGCCAGCAGTTACTCGACAGGGAGGAACACTGAAGCTTCCTTT. This gives the protein CASSYSTGRNTEASF.

Comments on this clonotype: An end of the junction does not agree with germline; a read error may underlie this. The chain uses TRBV20-1 and TRBJ2-3, with D perhaps TRBD1 (6 bases). Germline values: CDR1 DFQATT, CDR2 SNEGSKA (reference sequence). This CDR3 is 14 amino acids long. The CDR3 loop is CRARQPQGSDTQYF. The CDR3 DNA is TGCAGAGCTAGACAGCCACAGGGTTCAGATACGCAGTATTTT.

The chain employs TRBV5-6 and TRBJ2-3; D is undetermined. The CDR3 runs 12 residues. Germline loops: CDR1 SGHDT, CDR2 YYEEEE. Trimming removed 1 base from V and 5 bases from J, with 5 bases in between. The CDR3 DNA is TGTGCCAGCAGCTTGTCAGTAGATACGCAGTATTTT. Translating it yields CASSLSVDTQYF.

The chain has TRBV29-1 and TRBJ1-3; D gene unclear. This CDR3 region has 11 residues. CDR1 is SQVTM, CDR2 ANQGSEA, per germline. CDR3 DNA: TGCAACGTATCCGCTGGAAACACCATATATTTT. It codes for CNVSAGNTIYF.

This clonotype was seen ten or more times. The CDR3: CASRSGGNEKLFF. CDR3 nucleotide sequence: TGTGCCAGCAGATCGGGGGGAAATGAAAAACTGTTTTTT. The chain is built from TRBV4-2 and TRBJ1-4; D might be TRBD1 (5 bases). Germline V gene sequence: CDR1 LGHNA, CDR2 YNFKEQ. The CDR3 sequence is 13 residues long. V was shortened by 6 bases and J by 5 bases, with 10 bases between the two germline ends.

This clonotype was seen at least ten times. V gene TRBV29-1 combines with J gene TRBJ1-5; D is ambiguous. CDR3 length: 13 amino acids. CDR1 is SQVTM and CDR2 is ANQGSEA in the germline V gene. Trimming took off 4 bases at V and 6 bases at J, with 13 bases between the two ends. CDR3 DNA: TGCAGCGTTGGCCTCGGACCTTTTCAGCCCCAGCATTTT. Protein: CSVGLGPFQPQHF.

This clonotype was recorded once. The CDR3 sequence: CASSSPNGTSSYEQYF. For the CDR3, the DNA is TGTGCCAGCAGCTCCCCGAACGGGACAAGTTCCTACGAGCAGTACTTC. The V and J genes are TRBV11-1 and TRBJ2-7, with TRBD1 as a possible D gene (6 bases). Trimming left V 4 bases short and J 1 base short, with 17 bases between. This CDR3 is built from 16 residues. CDR1 and CDR2 from the germline V gene are SGHAT and FQDESV (reference sequence).

Points on this clonotype: At one boundary the junction diverges from the germline segment, which might be a read error. The chain joins TRBV4-3 to TRBJ2-7; a weak D match, TRBD2 (6 bases). Germline CDR1 is LGHNA and CDR2 is YSLEER. This CDR3 is 14 amino acids long. This chain's CDR3 is CASSQTGSHYKQCF. The CDR3 DNA reads TGCGCCAGCAGCCAAACCGGGAGCCACTACAAGCAGTGCTTC.

The V call is TRBV11-2, the J call TRBJ2-1; 9 nucleotides align to TRBD1. V shed 6 bases and J 4 bases; nucleotides not matched to a gene: 4. The CDR3 is 14 residues long. Looked up from germline, CDR1 is SGHAT and CDR2 is FQNNGV. CDR3 residues: CASSLQGAYNEQFF. The DNA for the CDR3 is TGTGCCAGCAGTCTACAGGGGGCTTACAATGAGCAGTTCTTC.

The chain employs TRBV6-1 and TRBJ2-5, with TRBD2 identical over 10 bases. The CDR3 loop spans 15 amino acids. Germline V lookup: CDR1 MNHNS, CDR2 SASEGT. Trimming at V came to 7 bases and at J to 4 bases, leaving 9 bases not matched to a gene. The DNA for the CDR3 is TGTGCCAGCAATGAGCGAGCGGGGGGGACAGAGACCCAGTACTTC. Residues: CASNERAGGTETQYF.

Notes on this clonotype: This CDR3 is missing its conserved last phenylalanine or tryptophan, likely due to a read error. The chain recombines TRBV20-1 with TRBJ1-2; 8 bases are shared with TRBD1. CDR3 size: 14 residues. Trimming took 2 bases from V and 8 from J; bases not matched to a gene: 10. Germline V gene lookup returns CDR1 DFQATT and CDR2 SNEGSKA (reference sequence). CDR3 DNA sequence: TGCAGTGCTAGAAACTATGACAGGGGTTACGGCTACACCCTC. Protein: CSARNYDRGYGYTL.

The chain uses TRBV20-1 and TRBJ2-7, with 12 bases fitting TRBD1. The CDR3 runs to 15 residues. Germline V gives CDR1 DFQATT, CDR2 SNEGSKA (reference sequence). CDR3: CTTGTGTGGFNEQYF. The CDR3 DNA is TGCACTACTGGAACCGGGACAGGGGGCTTCAACGAGCAGTACTTC.

Comment on this clonotype: At one of its ends the junction is not consistent with the germline gene, which may arise from a read error. This chain joins TRBV6-2 or TRBV6-3 and TRBJ2-7; 7 bases fit TRBD2. The CDR3 spans 14 residues. The germline gives CDR1 MNHEY, CDR2 SVGEGT. The CDR3 loop is CASSSPLAPYDQYF. CDR3 coding DNA: TGTGCCAGCAGTTCCCCACTAGCGCCATACGACCAGTACTTC.

This clonotype was picked up a small number of times. The V and J genes are TRBV12-3 or TRBV12-4 and TRBJ1-1; no firm D call. The CDR3 length is 13 residues. V lost 7 bases and J 4 bases, leaving 13 bases between the germline ends. CDR3 region: CASTVYRGTEAFF. The CDR3 nucleotides read TGTGCCAGCACCGTGTACCGTGGCACTGAAGCTTTCTTT.

About this clonotype: A read error may be the cause here, since a much bigger clone is one base away. The chain recombines TRBV5-1 with TRBJ1-4, with a possible D match to TRBD1 (5 bases). Germline lookup yields CDR1 SGHRS and CDR2 YFSETQ. The CDR3 has 11 amino acids. The CDR3, as DNA: TGCGTCAGCAGCTGGCAGGGAAAACTGTTTTTT. Residues: CVSSWQGKLFF.